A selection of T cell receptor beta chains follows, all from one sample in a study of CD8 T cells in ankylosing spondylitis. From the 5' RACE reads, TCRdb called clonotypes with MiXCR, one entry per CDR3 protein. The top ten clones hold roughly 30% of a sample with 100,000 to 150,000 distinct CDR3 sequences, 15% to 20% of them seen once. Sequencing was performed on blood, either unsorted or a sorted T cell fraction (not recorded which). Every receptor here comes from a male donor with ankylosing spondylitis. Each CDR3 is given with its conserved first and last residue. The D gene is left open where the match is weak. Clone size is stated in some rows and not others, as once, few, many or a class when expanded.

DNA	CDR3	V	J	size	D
TGCGCCAGCAGCCAAACTAGCGGGACGACCTACGAGCAGTACTTC	CASSQTSGTTYEQYF	TRBV4-3	TRBJ2-7	few	TRBD2
TGTGCCAGCACCTGGATGGGGACAGATACGCAGTATTTT	CASTWMGTDTQYF	TRBV12-3/TRBV12-4	TRBJ2-3	NA	NA
TGTGCCAGCAGTTACCGGGACAGGGACGAGCAGTACTTC	CASSYRDRDEQYF	TRBV28	TRBJ2-7	NA	TRBD1
TGTGCCGCGGCAGTGGATCACGATGAGCAGTTCTTC	CAAAVDHDEQFF	TRBV10-3	TRBJ2-1	NA	NA
TGCAGTGCTAGAGAACAGGGGCTCGTGTTCTTC	CSAREQGLVFF	TRBV20-1	TRBJ2-1	few	TRBD1
TGCAGTGCTAGCTCCGGGACAGGGGCTAGCGGAGCACAAGAGACCCAGTACTTC	CSASSGTGASGAQETQYF	TRBV20-1	TRBJ2-5	NA	TRBD1
TGTGCCAGCAGTGCCGGGACAGAGGAGCAGTACTTC	CASSAGTEEQYF	TRBV25-1	TRBJ2-7	NA	TRBD1
TGTGCCAGCAGCATCGGACAGGGGGCAGTCTATGGCTACACCTTC	CASSIGQGAVYGYTF	TRBV7-9	TRBJ1-2	few	TRBD1
TGTGCCACCCGATCCACCACGGGACAGGGGCATAACTATGGCTACACCTTC	CATRSTTGQGHNYGYTF	TRBV7-3	TRBJ1-2	few	TRBD1
TGCAGCGTTGAAGATCCCGGGACTGTAGAAGAGACCCAGTACTTC	CSVEDPGTVEETQYF	TRBV29-1	TRBJ2-5	NA	NA
TGTGCCAGCAGCGGTAGCGGGACCTCAGATACGCAGTATTTT	CASSGSGTSDTQYF	TRBV9	TRBJ2-3	few	TRBD2
TGTGCCAGCAGCCCTAGCGGGAGGCGCTACAATGAGCAGTTCTTC	CASSPSGRRYNEQFF	TRBV13	TRBJ2-1	NA	TRBD2
TGCAGTGCTAGAGACATGATCCGCCCTACGGTTGAGCAGTACTTC	CSARDMIRPTVEQYF	TRBV20-1	TRBJ2-7	NA	NA
TGTGCCAGCAGCTTAGCGCAGGGGAAACAGAACGAGCAGTACTTC	CASSLAQGKQNEQYF	TRBV7-9	TRBJ2-7	few	NA
TGTGCCAGCAGCCTTGGACAGCGTCGCTATGGCTACACCTTC	CASSLGQRRYGYTF	TRBV5-6	TRBJ1-2	many	NA
TGCAGTGCCCCTGGAGACTACCCCAGCTCCTACGAGCAGTACTTC	CSAPGDYPSSYEQYF	TRBV20-1	TRBJ2-7	NA	NA
TGTGCCAGCAGTTACTCGTTAGCGGGAAGTATCTACAATGAGCAGTTCTTC	CASSYSLAGSIYNEQFF	TRBV6-2/TRBV6-3	TRBJ2-1	few	TRBD2
TGTGCCAGCAGTTACGTCAGGGCGAACACCGGGGAGCTGTTTTTT	CASSYVRANTGELFF	TRBV6-5	TRBJ2-2	few	NA
TGTGCCAGCAGCCAAGAGGACTCTGGGGCCAACGTCCTGACTTTC	CASSQEDSGANVLTF	TRBV4-2	TRBJ2-6	few	NA
TGCAGCGTTGAGACGGGTACCTCGAACCTCTCTGGAAACACCATATATTTT	CSVETGTSNLSGNTIYF	TRBV29-1	TRBJ1-3	NA	NA
TGTGCCAGCAGCTTAAAGCGCTGGCGGGAGACCTACAATGAGCAGTTCTTC	CASSLKRWRETYNEQFF	TRBV11-3	TRBJ2-1	NA	TRBD2
TGCAGTGCTAGAGAGAGGGACAGCTTCTACAATGAGCAGTTCTTC	CSARERDSFYNEQFF	TRBV20-1	TRBJ2-1	NA	TRBD1
TGCGCCAGCAGCTTGGATGGGCCCCCAGTTTACGAGCAGTACTTC	CASSLDGPPVYEQYF	TRBV5-1	TRBJ2-7	many	NA
TGTGCCAGCAGCTTATCCGGGAGGGCCCCCTCCTACGAGCAGTACTTC	CASSLSGRAPSYEQYF	TRBV11-2	TRBJ2-7	NA	TRBD2
TGTGCCAGTAGTATAAAGGCATTAGACGGGAGTTTTTATGGCTACACCTTC	CASSIKALDGSFYGYTF	TRBV19	TRBJ1-2	NA	NA
TGCAGTGCTAGAGCTACCCCCTGGGAGAGTACCTACAATGAGCAGTTCTTC	CSARATPWESTYNEQFF	TRBV20-1	TRBJ2-1	NA	NA
TGTGCCAGCAGTTTACCGGGTTTGGAGACCCAGTACTTC	CASSLPGLETQYF	TRBV27	TRBJ2-5	NA	NA
TGTGCCAGCAGCGTAGCCCTAGGCCCCTCCTACGAGCAGTACTTC	CASSVALGPSYEQYF	TRBV9	TRBJ2-7	NA	NA
TGTGCCAGCAGTTTGGGACTAGCGGAACAAGAGACCCAGTACTTC	CASSLGLAEQETQYF	TRBV28	TRBJ2-5	once	TRBD2
TGCAGCGGACTGTTGGGTACCTACAATGAGCAGTTCTTC	CSGLLGTYNEQFF	TRBV29-1	TRBJ2-1	many	NA
TGTGCCAGCAGTGGTGGCGTGGGTCAAACGGCCAAAAACATTCAGTACTTC	CASSGGVGQTAKNIQYF	TRBV5-4	TRBJ2-4	NA	NA
TGCGCCAGCAGCCCCAACAACGGCTACGAGCAGTACTTC	CASSPNNGYEQYF	TRBV10-2	TRBJ2-7	NA	NA
TGTGCCAGCACCAGAATCCCGACTAGCGGGAGGCAACAGTTCTTC	CASTRIPTSGRQQFF	TRBV6-2/TRBV6-3	TRBJ2-1	NA	TRBD2
TGCACAGGAGTTAGCGGGAACACCGGGGAGCTGTTTTTT	CTGVSGNTGELFF	TRBV20-1	TRBJ2-2	NA	NA
TGTGCCAGCAGCTCAGAGGTTTACGAGCAGTACTTC	CASSSEVYEQYF	TRBV13	TRBJ2-7	few	NA
TGTGCCAGCAGCTTAACTAGCGCCAAAGAGACCCAGTACTTC	CASSLTSAKETQYF	TRBV5-6	TRBJ2-5	NA	TRBD2
TGCAGTGCGCAGGACAGGATGAACACTGAAGCTTTCTTT	CSAQDRMNTEAFF	TRBV20-1	TRBJ1-1	few	TRBD1
TGTGCCAGCAGTTGGGATACGAGCTCTGGGGCCAACGTCCTGACTTTC	CASSWDTSSGANVLTF	TRBV3-1	TRBJ2-6	few	NA
TGTGCCAGCAGCATGATGCCTCCTGAGCAGTACTTC	CASSMMPPEQYF	TRBV14	TRBJ2-7	few	NA
TGCGCCAGCAGCTTGTGGGCGAACACAGATACGCAGTATTTT	CASSLWANTDTQYF	TRBV5-1	TRBJ2-3	many	NA
TGTGCCAGCAGCTTATCGTACAGGGGCAATCAGCCCCAGCATTTT	CASSLSYRGNQPQHF	TRBV5-5	TRBJ1-5	few	NA
TGTGCCAGCAGTGTACAAACGGGACAGGGGAATTTCGGGGAGCTGTTTTTT	CASSVQTGQGNFGELFF	TRBV2	TRBJ2-2	NA	TRBD1